This is a list of T cell receptor beta chains from one sample in a study of cytomegalovirus exposure and HLA in healthy donors. Repertoires were generated with immunoSEQ multiplex PCR, while TCRdb's copy carries only in-frame clones and drops some. The sample carries roughly 190,000 clones, approximately 84% recorded once. The sample comprised PBMCs. These receptors originate from a woman in her fifties or sixties in good health and CMV-seropositive. CDR3s include the opening cysteine and the closing phenylalanine or tryptophan. D genes are given only for firm matches. Size tells how often a clone was seen (once, few, many) or the class of an expanded clone, and some rows leave it out.

clone size	J gene	D gene	V gene	CDR3 DNA	CDR3 protein
.	TRBJ2-7	TRBD1	TRBV7-9	TGTGCCAGCAGCCCTGACAGGGGCGAGCAGTACTTC	CASSPDRGEQYF
.	TRBJ2-5	.	TRBV2	TGTGCCAGCAGTGAACGTGAGGGTAGAGAGACCCAGTACTTC	CASSEREGRETQYF
.	TRBJ2-2	TRBD2	TRBV7-3	TGTGCCAGCAGCCGACTAGCGGACACCGGGGAGCTGTTTTTT	CASSRLADTGELFF
.	TRBJ1-2	TRBD1	TRBV28	TGTGCCAGCAGTTCTCCCCGGGGGACAGGTGGGCACTATGGCTACACCTTC	CASSSPRGTGGHYGYTF
.	TRBJ2-3	TRBD2	TRBV7-7	TGTGCTAGCAGCCCTAGCGGGGGGGCCGGAGATACGCAGTATTTT	CASSPSGGAGDTQYF
.	TRBJ2-3	TRBD2	TRBV5-6	TGTGCCAGCAGCTTGGAACTAGCGGGGGACACAGATACGCAGTATTTT	CASSLELAGDTDTQYF
.	TRBJ1-1	.	TRBV6-5	TGTGCCAGCAGGATACAGGGCAGCGGGGCTGAAGCTTTCTTT	CASRIQGSGAEAFF
.	TRBJ2-7	.	TRBV19	TGTGCCAGTAGTATAGGTGGAGGTTCCTACGAGCAGTACTTC	CASSIGGGSYEQYF
few	TRBJ1-1	.	TRBV6-5	TGTGCCAGCAGGTCAGGCTACACTGAAGCTTTCTTT	CASRSGYTEAFF
.	TRBJ1-2	.	TRBV2	TGTGCCAGCAGTAATACCAGGGGCGATTATGGCTACACCTTC	CASSNTRGDYGYTF
.	TRBJ2-5	.	TRBV5-1	TGCGCCAGCACACCCACGGGCACAGGGCGGTCCGAGACCCAGTACTTC	CASTPTGTGRSETQYF
.	TRBJ1-1	.	TRBV19	TGTGCCAGTAGTATGGTAACAGGGACTGAAGCTTTCTTT	CASSMVTGTEAFF
.	TRBJ1-5	.	TRBV7-2	TGTGCCAGCACCCAGGCCCCCTGGGGCAATCAGCCCCAGCATTTT	CASTQAPWGNQPQHF
.	TRBJ2-1	TRBD2	TRBV7-7	TGTGCTAGCAGCCCTTTTTTTAGCGGGGGGGTTAATGAGCAGTTCTTC	CASSPFFSGGVNEQFF
.	TRBJ1-5	TRBD1	TRBV27	TGTGCCAGCCGACCTGGACAGGGGGCGAGTCAGCCCCAGCATTTT	CASRPGQGASQPQHF
.	TRBJ1-5	.	TRBV5-8	TGTGCCAGCAGCTTGGAAAAAGCACCCAATCAGCCCCAGCATTTT	CASSLEKAPNQPQHF